Each of the 11 T cell receptor beta chains below was sequenced from the same sample in a study of T cells in Graves' hyperthyroidism and ophthalmopathy. TCR beta CDR3 region amplification was performed from RNA transcripts. The HTBI primer set served for first-round RT-PCR of the TCR CDR3. TCRdb itself ran the multiplex PCR reads through MiXCR, one entry per CDR3 protein. In the table there are under 350,000 distinct CDR3 sequences, about 20% of which are singletons. The sample consisted of blood. These TCRs come from a woman in her forties or fifties with Graves' hyperthyroidism.

This clonotype has a count of ten or more. A junction end diverges from the germline sequence, so it may reflect a read error. The chain uses TRBV2 and TRBJ2-1; 8 bases fit TRBD2. The CDR3 has 16 amino acids. Germline values: CDR1 SNHLY, CDR2 FYNNEI. In DNA, the CDR3 is TGTGCCAGCAGTCAAGCGGGAGTTTCCTCCTACAATGAGCAGTTCTTC. Its translation: CASSQAGVSSYNEQFF.

This clonotype has only a few counts. This chain joins TRBV4-2 and TRBJ1-6; 11 bases are a match to TRBD1. J gave up 9 bases and V 3 bases, and 4 bases lay outside the gene matches. The CDR3 runs to 15 residues. Germline V gene sequence: CDR1 LGHNA, CDR2 YNFKEQ. Here the CDR3 DNA reads TGTGCCAGCAGCCAGGGACAGGGGGAGAGTTCACCCCTCCACTTT. Its protein is CASSQGQGESSPLHF.

This clonotype was picked up many times. The rearrangement uses TRBV6-6 and TRBJ2-2, with 9 nucleotides matching TRBD1. The CDR3 length is 18 residues. V shed 0 bases and J 3 bases; nucleotides not matched to a gene: 8. Germline V gene sequence: CDR1 MNHNY, CDR2 SVGAGI (reference sequence). CDR3 sequence: CASSYSGDRASYTGELFF. CDR3 nucleotide sequence: TGTGCCAGCAGTTACTCGGGGGACAGGGCCTCCTACACCGGGGAGCTGTTTTTT.

The CDR3 here is CAISDSRTYEQYF. In DNA, the CDR3 is TGTGCCATCAGCGACAGTCGTACCTACGAGCAGTACTTC. The V call is TRBV10-3, the J call TRBJ2-7, with D maybe TRBD1 (5 bases). The length of the CDR3 is 13 residues. Trimming left V 6 bases short and J 2 bases short, with 11 bases between. Germline assignment: CDR1 ENHRY and CDR2 SYGVKD.

This clonotype was observed many times. V usage is TRBV7-9 and J usage is TRBJ1-5, with 8 bases lining up with TRBD1. The CDR3 consists of 14 residues. The junction had 7 bases not matched to a gene; V was cut back by 5 bases and J by 7 bases. Germline V gene lookup returns CDR1 SEHNR and CDR2 FQNEAQ (reference sequence). Written as DNA, the CDR3 is TGTGCCAGCAGCCCGGCAGGGGGCCAACAGCCCCAGCATTTT. Translating it yields CASSPAGGQQPQHF.

This clonotype occurred many times. The CDR3 here is CARSEGIPDWDTQYF. The CDR3 DNA reads as TGTGCCCGATCCGAGGGGATACCTGACTGGGATACGCAGTATTTT. V is TRBV30 and J is TRBJ2-3, with D perhaps assigned TRBD1 or TRBD2 (5 bases each). The germline V and J ends were trimmed by 8 bases and 6 bases, with 24 bases remaining between them. This CDR3 region has 15 residues. In germline, CDR1 is GTSNPN, CDR2 SVGIG (reference sequence).

This clonotype was seen at least ten times. As DNA, the CDR3 is TGTGCCAGCCGCACGGGGGCAGTGGGGGTTCAGTACTTC. The encoded protein is CASRTGAVGVQYF. The V call is TRBV27, the J call TRBJ2-4; D possibly matches TRBD1 or TRBD2 (6 bases each). Trimming removed 8 bases at V and 11 bases at J, with 19 bases between. Per germline, CDR1 MNHEY and CDR2 SMNVEV (reference sequence). CDR3 length: 13 residues.

This clonotype was counted only a few times. The chain joins TRBV30 to TRBJ2-5; 7 positions agree with TRBD1. The germline V gene has CDR1 GTSNPN and CDR2 SVGIG (reference sequence). The CDR3 extends over 14 amino acids. V lost 1 base to trimming and J lost 4 bases; unmatched junction nucleotides: 6. The CDR3 sequence is CAWSAGQARETQYF. Written as DNA, the CDR3 is TGTGCCTGGAGTGCCGGACAGGCGAGAGAGACCCAGTACTTC.

This clonotype came up a few times. The chain is built from TRBV12-3 or TRBV12-4 and TRBJ1-3; D is unclear. CDR3 length: 13 amino acids. Trimming cost V 8 bases and J 0 bases, with 8 bases left between them. The CDR3 loop reads CASLWGSGNTIYF. CDR3 DNA: TGTGCCAGCCTATGGGGCTCTGGAAACACCATATATTTT.

The sample holds many counts of this clonotype. The genes are TRBV6-1 and TRBJ1-2; TRBD1 matches 10 bases. V shed 6 bases and J 5 bases; nucleotides not matched to a gene: 6. The CDR3 contains 14 residues. Germline CDR1 and CDR2: MNHNS and SASEGT. The CDR3 region has the DNA TGTGCCAGCAGAGAGACAGGGGGCGCGTATGGCTACACCTTC. This codes for CASRETGGAYGYTF.

This clonotype has more than one count but fewer than ten. This chain connects TRBV3-1 to TRBJ1-6; D possibly corresponds to TRBD1 (6 bases). The CDR3 sequence is 17 residues long. Per germline, CDR1 LGHDT and CDR2 YNNKEL (reference sequence). The V end was cut by 4 bases, the J end by 0 bases, with 13 bases between. The DNA of the CDR3 is TGTGCCAGCAGCCCGCGCTTAGGGGGCTCCTATAATTCACCCCTCCACTTT. Its translation is CASSPRLGGSYNSPLHF.